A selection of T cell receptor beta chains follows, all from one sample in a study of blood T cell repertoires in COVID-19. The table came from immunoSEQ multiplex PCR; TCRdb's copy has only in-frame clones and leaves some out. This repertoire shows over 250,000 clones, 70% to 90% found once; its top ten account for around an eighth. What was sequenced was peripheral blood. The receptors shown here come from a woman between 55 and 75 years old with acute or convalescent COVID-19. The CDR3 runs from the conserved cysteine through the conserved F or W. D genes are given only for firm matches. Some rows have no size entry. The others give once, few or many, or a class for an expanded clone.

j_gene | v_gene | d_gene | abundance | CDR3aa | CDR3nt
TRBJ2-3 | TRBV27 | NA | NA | CASRKNRITSTDTQYF | TGTGCCAGCAGGAAAAACAGAATTACTAGCACAGATACGCAGTATTTT
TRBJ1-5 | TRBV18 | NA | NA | CASSPETGGNQPQHF | TGTGCCAGCTCACCAGAGACGGGGGGCAATCAGCCCCAGCATTTT
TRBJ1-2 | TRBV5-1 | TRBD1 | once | CASSPGTDYNYGYTF | TGCGCCAGCAGCCCAGGGACAGACTATAACTATGGCTACACCTTC
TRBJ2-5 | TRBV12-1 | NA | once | CASSFAWRAGGSIRTQYF | TGTGCCAGCAGCTTTGCGTGGCGGGCAGGGGGCTCCATCAGGACCCAGTACTTC
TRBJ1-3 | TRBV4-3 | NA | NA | CASSQDSEVGNTIYF | TGCGCCAGCAGCCAAGATTCCGAGGTCGGAAACACCATATATTTT
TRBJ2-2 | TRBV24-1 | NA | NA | CATSALGGLTGELFF | TGTGCCACCAGTGCCTTGGGCGGGCTCACCGGGGAGCTGTTTTTT
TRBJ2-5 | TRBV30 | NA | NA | CAWSDRETQYF | TGTGCCTGGAGTGACAGGGAGACCCAGTACTTC
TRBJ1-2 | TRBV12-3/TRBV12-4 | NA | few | CASSVGGRDGYTF | TGTGCCAGCAGTGTAGGGGGGAGGGACGGCTACACCTTC
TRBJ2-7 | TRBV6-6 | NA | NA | CASSYLGLLDEQYF | TGTGCCAGCAGTTACCTAGGTTTGCTCGACGAGCAGTACTTC
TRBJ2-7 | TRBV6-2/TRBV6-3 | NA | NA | CASSSDINEQYF | TGTGCCAGCAGCTCCGACATCAACGAGCAGTACTTC
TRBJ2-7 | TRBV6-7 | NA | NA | CASILQPGAGAYEQYF | TGTGCCAGCATTCTCCAGCCTGGGGCCGGAGCCTACGAGCAGTACTTC
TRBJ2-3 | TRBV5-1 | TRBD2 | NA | CASSLELAGGPSTDTQYF | TGCGCCAGCAGCTTGGAGCTAGCGGGGGGCCCAAGCACAGATACGCAGTATTTT
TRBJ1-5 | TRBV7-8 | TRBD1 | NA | CASSLQGAGNQPQHF | TGTGCCAGCAGCTTACAGGGGGCGGGTAATCAGCCCCAGCATTTT
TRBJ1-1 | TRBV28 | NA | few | CATPRQPNTEAFF | TGTGCCACCCCTAGACAGCCTAACACTGAAGCTTTCTTT
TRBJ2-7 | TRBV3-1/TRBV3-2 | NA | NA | CASSASSYEQYF | TGTGCCAGCAGCGCGAGCTCCTACGAGCAGTACTTC
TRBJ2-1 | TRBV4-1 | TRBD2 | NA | CASSHIGLAGGQFF | TGCGCCAGCAGCCACATCGGACTAGCGGGGGGGCAGTTCTTC
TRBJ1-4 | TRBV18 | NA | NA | CASSPRIGAEKLFF | TGTGCCAGCTCACCAAGGATAGGGGCTGAAAAACTGTTTTTT
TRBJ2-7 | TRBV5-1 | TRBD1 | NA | CASSRGQGVYEQYF | TGCGCCAGCAGCCGGGGACAGGGGGTCTACGAGCAGTACTTC
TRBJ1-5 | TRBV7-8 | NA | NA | CASSSWEGSQPQHF | TGTGCCAGCAGCTCCTGGGAGGGTAGCCAGCCCCAGCATTTT
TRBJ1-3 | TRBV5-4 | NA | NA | CASSTGGTGGNTIYF | TGTGCCAGCAGCACCGGAGGGACTGGGGGAAACACCATATATTTT
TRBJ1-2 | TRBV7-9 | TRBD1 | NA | CASSMGQGSGYTF | TGCGCCAGCAGCATGGGACAGGGGAGCGGCTACACCTTC
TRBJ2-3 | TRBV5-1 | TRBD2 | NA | CASSLVPESGASTDTQYF | TGCGCCAGCAGCTTGGTTCCCGAGAGCGGGGCTAGCACAGATACGCAGTATTTT
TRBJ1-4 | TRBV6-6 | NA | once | CASSYRSNEKLFF | TGTGCCAGCAGTTACCGGAGCAATGAAAAACTGTTTTTT
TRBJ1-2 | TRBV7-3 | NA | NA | CASSRRGDGSNYGYTF | TGTGCCAGCAGCCGACGGGGGGACGGATCCAACTATGGCTACACCTTC
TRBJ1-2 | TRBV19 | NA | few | CASSISGVSNYGYTF | TGTGCCAGTAGTATATCGGGAGTCTCTAACTATGGCTACACCTTC
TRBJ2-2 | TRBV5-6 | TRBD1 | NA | CASSLYTGGSLGGELFF | TGTGCCAGCAGCTTGTATACAGGGGGCTCTTTAGGCGGGGAGCTGTTTTTT
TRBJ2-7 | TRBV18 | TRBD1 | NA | CASSPGTGTSYEQYF | TGTGCCAGCTCACCAGGGACAGGGACTTCCTACGAGCAGTACTTC
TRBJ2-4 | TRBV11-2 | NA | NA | CASSSGEGNIQYF | TGTGCCAGCAGCTCAGGGGAAGGGAACATTCAGTACTTC
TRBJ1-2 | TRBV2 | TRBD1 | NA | CAGGTGGYRDYGYTF | TGTGCCGGGGGGACAGGGGGCTACAGAGACTATGGCTACACCTTC
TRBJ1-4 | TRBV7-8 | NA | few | CASSHTQGRVNEKLFF | TGTGCCAGCAGCCATACCCAGGGGCGGGTTAATGAAAAACTGTTTTTT
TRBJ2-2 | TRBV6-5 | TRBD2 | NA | CASSSTGGNTGELFF | TGTGCCAGCAGTTCTACGGGGGGGAACACCGGGGAGCTGTTTTTT
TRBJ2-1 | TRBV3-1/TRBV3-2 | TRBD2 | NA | CASRETSGGSAQFF | TGTGCCAGCAGGGAGACTAGCGGGGGATCGGCGCAGTTCTTC
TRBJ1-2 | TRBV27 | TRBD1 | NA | CASSLTGGDGYTF | TGTGCCAGCAGTTTAACAGGGGGAGATGGCTACACCTTC